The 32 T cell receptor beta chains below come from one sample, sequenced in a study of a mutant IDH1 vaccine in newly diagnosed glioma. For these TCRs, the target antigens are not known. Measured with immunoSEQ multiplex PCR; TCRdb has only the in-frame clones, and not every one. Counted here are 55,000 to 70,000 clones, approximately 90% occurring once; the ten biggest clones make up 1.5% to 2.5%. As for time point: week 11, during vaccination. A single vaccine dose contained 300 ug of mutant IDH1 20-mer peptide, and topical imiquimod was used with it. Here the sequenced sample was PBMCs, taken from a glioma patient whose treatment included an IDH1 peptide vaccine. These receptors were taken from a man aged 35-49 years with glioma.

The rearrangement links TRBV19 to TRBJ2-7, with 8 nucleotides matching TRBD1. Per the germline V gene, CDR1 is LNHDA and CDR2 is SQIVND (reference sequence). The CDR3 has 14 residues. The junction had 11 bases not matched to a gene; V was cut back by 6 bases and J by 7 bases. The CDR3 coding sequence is TGTGCCAGTAGGCCGACAGGGGCCTCCTGGGAGCAGTACTTC. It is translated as CASRPTGASWEQYF.

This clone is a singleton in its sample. CDR3 region: CASSQVSVSPSGIRELFF. The CDR3 region has the DNA TGCGCCAGCAGCCAAGTATCTGTGAGCCCAAGCGGCATCAGGGAGCTGTTTTTT. J is TRBJ2-2 and V is TRBV4-3; weak D call: TRBD2 (5 bases). Deletions cut 1 base from V and 9 bases from J, with 24 bases between. Germline CDR1 LGHNA, CDR2 YSLEER. This CDR3 contains 18 residues.

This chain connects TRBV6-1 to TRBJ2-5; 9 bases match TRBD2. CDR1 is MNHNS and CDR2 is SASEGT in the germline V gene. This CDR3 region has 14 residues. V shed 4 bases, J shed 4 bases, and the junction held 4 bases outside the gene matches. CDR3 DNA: TGTGCCAGCAGTGCGAGCGGGGGGTCAGAGACCCAGTACTTC. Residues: CASSASGGSETQYF.

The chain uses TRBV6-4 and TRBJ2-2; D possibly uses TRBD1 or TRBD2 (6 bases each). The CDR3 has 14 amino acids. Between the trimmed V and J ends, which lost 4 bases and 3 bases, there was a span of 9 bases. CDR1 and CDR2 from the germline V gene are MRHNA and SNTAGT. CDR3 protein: CASSGGADTGELFF. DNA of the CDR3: TGTGCCAGCAGTGGGGGGGCCGACACCGGGGAGCTGTTTTTT.

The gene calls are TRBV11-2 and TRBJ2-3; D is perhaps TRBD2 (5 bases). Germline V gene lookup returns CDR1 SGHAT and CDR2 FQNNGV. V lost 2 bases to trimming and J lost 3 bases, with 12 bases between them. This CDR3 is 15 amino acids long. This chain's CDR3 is CASSLSPGGTDTQYF. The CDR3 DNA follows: TGTGCCAGCAGCTTAAGCCCCGGAGGAACAGATACGCAGTATTTT.

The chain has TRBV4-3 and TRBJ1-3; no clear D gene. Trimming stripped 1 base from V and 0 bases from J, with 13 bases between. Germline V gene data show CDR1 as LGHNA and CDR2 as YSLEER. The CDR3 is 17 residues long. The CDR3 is CASSQAVWSFSGNTIYF. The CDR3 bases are TGCGCCAGCAGCCAAGCGGTTTGGAGTTTCTCTGGAAACACCATATATTTT.

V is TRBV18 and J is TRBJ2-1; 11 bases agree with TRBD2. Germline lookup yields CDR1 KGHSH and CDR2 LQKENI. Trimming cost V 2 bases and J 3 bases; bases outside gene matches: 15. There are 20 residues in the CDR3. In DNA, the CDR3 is TGTGCCAGCTCACCATCCGTACTAGCGGGAGTGAGTCGGAGCTACAATGAGCAGTTCTTC. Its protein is CASSPSVLAGVSRSYNEQFF. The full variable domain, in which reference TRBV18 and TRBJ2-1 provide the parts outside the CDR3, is NAGVMQNPRHLVRRRGQEARLRCSPMKGHSHVYWYRQLPEEGLKFMVYLQKENIIDESGMPKERFSAEFPKEGPSILRIQQVVRGDSAAYFCASSPSVLAGVSRSYNEQFFGPGTRLTVL.

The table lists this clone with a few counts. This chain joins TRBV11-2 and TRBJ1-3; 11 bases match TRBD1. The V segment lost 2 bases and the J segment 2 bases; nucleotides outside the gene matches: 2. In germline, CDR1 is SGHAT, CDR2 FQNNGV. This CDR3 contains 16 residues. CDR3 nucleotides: TGTGCCAGCAGCTTACCGGGACAGGGGGCTGGAAACACCATATATTTT. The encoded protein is CASSLPGQGAGNTIYF.

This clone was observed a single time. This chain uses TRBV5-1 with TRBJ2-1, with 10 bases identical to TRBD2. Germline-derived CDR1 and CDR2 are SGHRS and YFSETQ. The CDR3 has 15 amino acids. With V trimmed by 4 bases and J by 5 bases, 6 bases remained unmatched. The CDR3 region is CASSPGTSADNEQFF. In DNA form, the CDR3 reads TGCGCCAGCAGCCCAGGGACTAGCGCTGACAATGAGCAGTTCTTC. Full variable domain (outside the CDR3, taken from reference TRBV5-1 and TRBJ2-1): KAGVTQTPRYLIKTRGQQVTLSCSPISGHRSVSWYQQTPGQGLQFLFEYFSETQRNKGNFPGRFSGRQFSNSRSEMNVSTLELGDSALYLCASSPGTSADNEQFFGPGTRLTVL.

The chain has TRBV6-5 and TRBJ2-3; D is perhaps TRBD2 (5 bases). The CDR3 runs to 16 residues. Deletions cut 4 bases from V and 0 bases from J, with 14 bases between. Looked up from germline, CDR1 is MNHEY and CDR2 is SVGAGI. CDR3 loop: CASSSPGSVSTDTQYF. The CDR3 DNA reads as TGTGCCAGCAGTTCCCCGGGGAGCGTAAGCACAGATACGCAGTATTTT.

The CDR3 loop is CASSPGTGTNQPQHF. The CDR3 DNA reads TGTGCCAGCAGCCCCGGGACAGGGACAAATCAGCCCCAGCATTTT. The chain carries TRBV7-9 and TRBJ1-5; 9 bases match TRBD1. J was trimmed by 4 bases and V by 5 bases; bases with no gene match: 6. The V gene's germline CDR1 is SEHNR and CDR2 FQNEAQ (reference sequence). The CDR3 loop spans 15 amino acids.

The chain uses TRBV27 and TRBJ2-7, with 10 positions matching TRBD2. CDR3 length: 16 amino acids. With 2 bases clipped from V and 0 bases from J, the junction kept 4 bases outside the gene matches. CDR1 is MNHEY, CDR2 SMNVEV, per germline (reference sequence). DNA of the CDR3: TGTGCCAGCAGTTTAATTTCTAGCGGGGGCTCCTACGAGCAGTACTTC. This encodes CASSLISSGGSYEQYF.

CDR3 sequence: CASGFRGAANTGELFF. Written as DNA, the CDR3 is TGTGCTAGTGGTTTCCGGGGGGCCGCGAACACCGGGGAGCTGTTTTTT. The V and J genes are TRBV12-5 and TRBJ2-2; tentative D call: TRBD2 (7 bases). The CDR3 sequence is 16 residues long. CDR1 LGHNT and CDR2 FRNRAP come from the germline V gene. Between the trimmed V and J ends, which lost 3 bases and 0 bases, there was a span of 11 bases.

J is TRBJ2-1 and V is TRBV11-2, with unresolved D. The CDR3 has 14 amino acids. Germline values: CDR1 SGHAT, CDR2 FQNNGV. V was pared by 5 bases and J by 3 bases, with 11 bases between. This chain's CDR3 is CASSPSGSYNEQFF. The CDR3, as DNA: TGTGCCAGCAGCCCCTCGGGCAGCTACAATGAGCAGTTCTTC.

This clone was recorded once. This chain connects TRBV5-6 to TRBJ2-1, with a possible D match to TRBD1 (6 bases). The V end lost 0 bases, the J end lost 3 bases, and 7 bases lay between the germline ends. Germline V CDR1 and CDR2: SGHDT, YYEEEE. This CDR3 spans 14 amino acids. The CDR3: CASSLVQGYNEQFF. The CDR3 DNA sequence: TGTGCCAGCAGCTTGGTACAGGGCTACAATGAGCAGTTCTTC.

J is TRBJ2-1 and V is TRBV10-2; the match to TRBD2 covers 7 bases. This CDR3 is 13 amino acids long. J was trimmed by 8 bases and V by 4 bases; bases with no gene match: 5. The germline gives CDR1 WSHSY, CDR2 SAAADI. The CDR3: CASSVTRGDEQFF. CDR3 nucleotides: TGCGCCAGCAGTGTTACCCGGGGGGATGAGCAGTTCTTC.

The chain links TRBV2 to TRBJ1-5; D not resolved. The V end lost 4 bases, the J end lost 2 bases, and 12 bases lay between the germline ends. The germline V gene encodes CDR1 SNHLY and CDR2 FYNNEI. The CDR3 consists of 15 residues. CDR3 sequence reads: CASSAGSAGNQPQHF. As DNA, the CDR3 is TGTGCCAGCAGTGCTGGGTCGGCGGGCAATCAGCCCCAGCATTTT.

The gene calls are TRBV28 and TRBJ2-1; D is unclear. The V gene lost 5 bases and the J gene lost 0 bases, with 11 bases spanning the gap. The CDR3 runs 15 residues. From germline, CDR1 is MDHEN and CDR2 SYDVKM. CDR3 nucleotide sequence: TGTGCCAGCAGTCCCGTCCTAAGCTCCTACAATGAGCAGTTCTTC. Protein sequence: CASSPVLSSYNEQFF.

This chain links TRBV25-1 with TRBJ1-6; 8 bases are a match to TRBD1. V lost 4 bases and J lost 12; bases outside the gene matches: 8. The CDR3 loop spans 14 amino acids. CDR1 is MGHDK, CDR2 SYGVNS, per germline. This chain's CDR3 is CASSGQGNIQPLHF. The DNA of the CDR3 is TGTGCCAGCAGTGGACAGGGGAATATTCAACCCCTCCACTTT.

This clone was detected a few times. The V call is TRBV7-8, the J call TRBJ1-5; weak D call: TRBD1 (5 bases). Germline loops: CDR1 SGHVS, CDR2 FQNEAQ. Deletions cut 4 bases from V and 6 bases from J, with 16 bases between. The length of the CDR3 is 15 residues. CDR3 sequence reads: CASSSRRGGAQPQHF. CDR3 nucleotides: TGTGCCAGCAGCTCCCGTAGGGGCGGGGCTCAGCCCCAGCATTTT.

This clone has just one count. The CDR3 DNA reads TGTGCCAATTATACAGGGTTTCGCAATCAGCCCCAGCATTTT. Residues: CANYTGFRNQPQHF. The rearrangement joins TRBV6-1 to TRBJ1-5; perhaps TRBD1 as D (6 bases). The CDR3 sequence is 14 residues long. Trimming took 10 bases from V and 2 from J, leaving 15 bases between them. Germline CDR1 and CDR2: MNHNS and SASEGT.

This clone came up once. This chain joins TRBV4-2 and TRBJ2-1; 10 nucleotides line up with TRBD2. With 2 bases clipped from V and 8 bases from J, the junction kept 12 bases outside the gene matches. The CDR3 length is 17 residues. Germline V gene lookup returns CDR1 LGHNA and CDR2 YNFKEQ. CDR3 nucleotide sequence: TGTGCCAGCAGCCAAATAAGTTTGGCTAGCGGGAGCTATGAGCAGTTCTTC. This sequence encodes CASSQISLASGSYEQFF.

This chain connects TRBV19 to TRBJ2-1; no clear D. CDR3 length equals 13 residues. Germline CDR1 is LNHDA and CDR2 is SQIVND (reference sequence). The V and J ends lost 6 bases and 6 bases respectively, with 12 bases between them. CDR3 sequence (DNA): TGTGCCAGTAGCCTGTTGGGTATCAATGAGCAGTTCTTC. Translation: CASSLLGINEQFF.

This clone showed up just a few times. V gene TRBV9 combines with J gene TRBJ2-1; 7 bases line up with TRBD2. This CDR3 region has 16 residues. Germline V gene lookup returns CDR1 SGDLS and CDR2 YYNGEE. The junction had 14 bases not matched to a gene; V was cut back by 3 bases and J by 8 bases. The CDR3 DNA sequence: TGTGCCAGCAGCGCCGTCCGTGCAGCGGGGTACGATGAGCAGTTCTTC. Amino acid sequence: CASSAVRAAGYDEQFF.

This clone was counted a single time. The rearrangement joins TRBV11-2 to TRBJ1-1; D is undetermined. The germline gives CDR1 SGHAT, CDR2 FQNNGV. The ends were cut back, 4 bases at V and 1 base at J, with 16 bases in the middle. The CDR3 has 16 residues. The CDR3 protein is CASSSALNGRNTEAFF. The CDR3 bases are TGTGCCAGCAGCTCCGCTTTGAACGGACGGAACACTGAAGCTTTCTTT.

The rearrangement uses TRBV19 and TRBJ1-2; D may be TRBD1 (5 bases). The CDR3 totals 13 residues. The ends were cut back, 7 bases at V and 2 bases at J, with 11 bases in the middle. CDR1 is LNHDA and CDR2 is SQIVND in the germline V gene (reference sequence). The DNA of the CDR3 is TGTGCCAGTACTCTGGGACGGAACTATGGCTACACCTTC. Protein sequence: CASTLGRNYGYTF. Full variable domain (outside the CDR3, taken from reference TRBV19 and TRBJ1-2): DGGITQSPKYLFRKEGQNVTLSCEQNLNHDAMYWYRQDPGQGLRLIYYSQIVNDFQKGDIAEGYSVSREKKESFPLTVTSAQKNPTAFYLCASTLGRNYGYTFGSGTRLTVV.

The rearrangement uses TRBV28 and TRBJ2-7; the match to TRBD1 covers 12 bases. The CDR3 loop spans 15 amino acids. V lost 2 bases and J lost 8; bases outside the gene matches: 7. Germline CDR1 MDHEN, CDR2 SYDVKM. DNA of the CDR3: TGTGCCAGCAGTTTACCCCTCGGGACAGGGGGCAAGCAGTACTTC. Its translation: CASSLPLGTGGKQYF.

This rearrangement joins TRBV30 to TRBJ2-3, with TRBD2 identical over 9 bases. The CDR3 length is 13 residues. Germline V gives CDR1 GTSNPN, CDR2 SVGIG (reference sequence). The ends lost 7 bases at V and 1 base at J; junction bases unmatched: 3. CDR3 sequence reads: CASKRGGTDTQYF. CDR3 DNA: TGTGCCTCCAAGCGGGGGGGCACAGATACGCAGTATTTT.

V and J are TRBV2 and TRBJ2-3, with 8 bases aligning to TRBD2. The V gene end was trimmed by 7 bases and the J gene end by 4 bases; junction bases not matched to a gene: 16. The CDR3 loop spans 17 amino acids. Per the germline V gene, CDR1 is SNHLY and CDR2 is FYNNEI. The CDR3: CASTLSGSTSGSDTQYF. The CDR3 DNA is TGTGCCAGCACATTAAGCGGGAGTACCTCGGGTTCAGATACGCAGTATTTT. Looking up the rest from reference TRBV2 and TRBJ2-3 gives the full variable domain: EPEVTQTPSHQVTQMGQEVILRCVPISNHLYFYWYRQILGQKVEFLVSFYNNEISEKSEIFDDQFSVERPDGSNFTLKIRSTKLEDSAMYFCASTLSGSTSGSDTQYFGPGTRLTVL.

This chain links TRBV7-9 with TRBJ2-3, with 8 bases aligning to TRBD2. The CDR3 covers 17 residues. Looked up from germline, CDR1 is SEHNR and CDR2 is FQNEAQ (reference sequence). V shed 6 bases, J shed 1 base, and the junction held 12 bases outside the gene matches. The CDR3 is CASSSAGAPTGTDTQYF. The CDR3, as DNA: TGTGCCAGCAGTTCAGCGGGGGCCCCGACTGGCACAGATACGCAGTATTTT.

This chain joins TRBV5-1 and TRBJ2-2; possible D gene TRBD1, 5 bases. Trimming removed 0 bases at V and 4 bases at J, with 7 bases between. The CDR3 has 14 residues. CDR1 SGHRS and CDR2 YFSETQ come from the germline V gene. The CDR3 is CASSLEQVTGELFF. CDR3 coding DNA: TGCGCCAGCAGCTTGGAACAGGTCACCGGGGAGCTGTTTTTT. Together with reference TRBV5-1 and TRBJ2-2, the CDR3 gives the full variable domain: KAGVTQTPRYLIKTRGQQVTLSCSPISGHRSVSWYQQTPGQGLQFLFEYFSETQRNKGNFPGRFSGRQFSNSRSEMNVSTLELGDSALYLCASSLEQVTGELFFGEGSRLTVL.

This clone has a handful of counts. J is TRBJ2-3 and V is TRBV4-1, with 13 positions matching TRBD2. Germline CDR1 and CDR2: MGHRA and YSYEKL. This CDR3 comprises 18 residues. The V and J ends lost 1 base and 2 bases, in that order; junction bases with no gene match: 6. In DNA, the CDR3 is TGCGCCAGCAGCCAAGTGGGGACTAGCGGGGAGACCACAGATACGCAGTATTTT. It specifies CASSQVGTSGETTDTQYF.